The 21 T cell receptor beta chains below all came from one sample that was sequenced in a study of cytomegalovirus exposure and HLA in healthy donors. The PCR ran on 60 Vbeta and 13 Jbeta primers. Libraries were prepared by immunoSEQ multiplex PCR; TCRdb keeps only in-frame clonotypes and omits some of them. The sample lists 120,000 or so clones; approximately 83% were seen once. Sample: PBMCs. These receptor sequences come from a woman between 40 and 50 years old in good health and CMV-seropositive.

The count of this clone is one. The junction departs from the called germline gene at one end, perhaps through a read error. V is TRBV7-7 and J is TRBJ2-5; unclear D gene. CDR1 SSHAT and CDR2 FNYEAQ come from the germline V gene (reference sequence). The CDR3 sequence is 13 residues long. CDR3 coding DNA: TGTGCTAGCAGCCCCGACTTGGGAGAGACCCAGTACTTC. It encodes CASSPDLGETQYF.

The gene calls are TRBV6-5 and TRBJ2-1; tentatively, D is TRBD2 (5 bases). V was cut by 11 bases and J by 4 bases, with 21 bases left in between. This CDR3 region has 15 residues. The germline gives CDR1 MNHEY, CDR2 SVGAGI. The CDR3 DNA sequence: TGTGCCCCAGCACTACCGGGTAGGGAGTACAATGAGCAGTTCTTC. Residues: CAPALPGREYNEQFF.

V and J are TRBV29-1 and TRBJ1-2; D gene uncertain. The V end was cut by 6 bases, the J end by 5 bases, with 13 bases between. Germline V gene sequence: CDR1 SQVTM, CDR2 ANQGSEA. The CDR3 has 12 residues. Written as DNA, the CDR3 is TGCAGCGTGACGCCACCGGGTTATGGCTACACCTTC. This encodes CSVTPPGYGYTF.

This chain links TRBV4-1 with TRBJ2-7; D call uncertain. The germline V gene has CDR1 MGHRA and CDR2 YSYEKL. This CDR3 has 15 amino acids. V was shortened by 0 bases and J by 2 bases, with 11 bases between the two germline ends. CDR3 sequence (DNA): TGCGCCAGCAGCCAAGAAGCAGCGCCAACCTACGAGCAGTACTTC. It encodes CASSQEAAPTYEQYF.

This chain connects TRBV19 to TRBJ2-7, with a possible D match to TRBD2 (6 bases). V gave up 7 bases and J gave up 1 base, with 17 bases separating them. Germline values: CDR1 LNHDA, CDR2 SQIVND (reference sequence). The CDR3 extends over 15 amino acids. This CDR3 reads CASTVGSGGSYEQYF. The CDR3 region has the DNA TGTGCCAGTACCGTCGGGAGCGGCGGGTCCTACGAGCAGTACTTC. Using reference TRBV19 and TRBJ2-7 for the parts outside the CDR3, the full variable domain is DGGITQSPKYLFRKEGQNVTLSCEQNLNHDAMYWYRQDPGQGLRLIYYSQIVNDFQKGDIAEGYSVSREKKESFPLTVTSAQKNPTAFYLCASTVGSGGSYEQYFGPGTRLTVT.

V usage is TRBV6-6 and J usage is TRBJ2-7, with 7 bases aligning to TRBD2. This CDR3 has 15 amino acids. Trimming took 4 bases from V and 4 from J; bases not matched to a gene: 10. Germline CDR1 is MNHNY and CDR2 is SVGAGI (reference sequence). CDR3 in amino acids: CASSFPRGGVYEQYF. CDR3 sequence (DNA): TGTGCCAGCAGTTTCCCCCGGGGAGGGGTGTACGAGCAGTACTTC.

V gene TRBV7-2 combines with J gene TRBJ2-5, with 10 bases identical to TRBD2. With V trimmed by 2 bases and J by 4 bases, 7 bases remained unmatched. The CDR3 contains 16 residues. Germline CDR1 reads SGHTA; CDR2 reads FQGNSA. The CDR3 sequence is CASSLRASGSGETQYF. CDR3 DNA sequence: TGTGCCAGCAGCTTAAGGGCTAGCGGGAGTGGAGAGACCCAGTACTTC.

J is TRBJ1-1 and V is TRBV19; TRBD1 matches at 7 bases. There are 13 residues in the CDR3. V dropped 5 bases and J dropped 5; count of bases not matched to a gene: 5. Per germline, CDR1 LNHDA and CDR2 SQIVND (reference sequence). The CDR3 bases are TGTGCCAGTAGTGCGACAGGGAGGACTGAAGCTTTCTTT. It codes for CASSATGRTEAFF. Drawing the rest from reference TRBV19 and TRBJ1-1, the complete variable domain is DGGITQSPKYLFRKEGQNVTLSCEQNLNHDAMYWYRQDPGQGLRLIYYSQIVNDFQKGDIAEGYSVSREKKESFPLTVTSAQKNPTAFYLCASSATGRTEAFFGQGTRLTVV.

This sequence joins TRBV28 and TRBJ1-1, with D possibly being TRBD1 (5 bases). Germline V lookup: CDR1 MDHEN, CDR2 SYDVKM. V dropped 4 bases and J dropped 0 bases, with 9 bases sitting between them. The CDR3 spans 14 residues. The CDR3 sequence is CASSYGGMNTEAFF. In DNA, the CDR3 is TGTGCCAGCAGTTACGGGGGAATGAACACTGAAGCTTTCTTT.

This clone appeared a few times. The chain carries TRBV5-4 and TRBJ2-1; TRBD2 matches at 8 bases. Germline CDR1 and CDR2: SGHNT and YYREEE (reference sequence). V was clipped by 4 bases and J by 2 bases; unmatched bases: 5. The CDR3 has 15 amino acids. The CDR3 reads CASSLTSDTYNEQFF. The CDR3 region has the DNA TGTGCCAGCAGCCTGACTAGCGACACCTACAATGAGCAGTTCTTC.

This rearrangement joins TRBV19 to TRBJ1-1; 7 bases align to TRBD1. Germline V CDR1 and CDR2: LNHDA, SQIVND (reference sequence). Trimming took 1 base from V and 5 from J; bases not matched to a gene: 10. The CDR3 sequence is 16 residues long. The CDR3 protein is CASSIVGTARGTEAFF. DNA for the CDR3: TGTGCCAGTAGTATAGTGGGGACAGCCCGAGGGACTGAAGCTTTCTTT. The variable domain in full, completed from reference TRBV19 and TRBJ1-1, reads DGGITQSPKYLFRKEGQNVTLSCEQNLNHDAMYWYRQDPGQGLRLIYYSQIVNDFQKGDIAEGYSVSREKKESFPLTVTSAQKNPTAFYLCASSIVGTARGTEAFFGQGTRLTVV.

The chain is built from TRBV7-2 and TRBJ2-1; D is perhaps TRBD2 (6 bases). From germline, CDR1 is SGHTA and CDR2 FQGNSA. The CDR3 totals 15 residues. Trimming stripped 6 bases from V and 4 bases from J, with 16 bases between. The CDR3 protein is CASRPTGVLYNEQFF. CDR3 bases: TGTGCCAGCAGACCTACGGGGGTACTTTACAATGAGCAGTTCTTC.

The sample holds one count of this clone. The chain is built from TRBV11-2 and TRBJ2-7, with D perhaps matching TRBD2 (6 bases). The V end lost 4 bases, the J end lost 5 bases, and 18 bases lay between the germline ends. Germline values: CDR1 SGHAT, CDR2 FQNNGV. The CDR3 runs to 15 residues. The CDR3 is CASSSLAGPAHEQYF. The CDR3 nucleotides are TGTGCCAGCAGCTCCCTGGCGGGACCGGCCCACGAGCAGTACTTC.

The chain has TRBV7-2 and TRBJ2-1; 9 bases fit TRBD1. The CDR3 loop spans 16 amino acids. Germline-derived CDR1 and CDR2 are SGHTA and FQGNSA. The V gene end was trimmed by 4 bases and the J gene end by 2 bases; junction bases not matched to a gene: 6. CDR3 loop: CASSSRTGATYNEQFF. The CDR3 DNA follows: TGTGCCAGCAGCTCTAGGACAGGGGCAACCTACAATGAGCAGTTCTTC.

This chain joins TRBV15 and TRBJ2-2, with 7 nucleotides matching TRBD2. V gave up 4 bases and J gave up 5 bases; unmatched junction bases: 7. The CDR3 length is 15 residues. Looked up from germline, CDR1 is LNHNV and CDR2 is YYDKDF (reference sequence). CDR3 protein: CATSTRTGGTGELFF. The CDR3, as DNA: TGTGCCACCAGCACCCGGACGGGGGGAACCGGGGAGCTGTTTTTT.

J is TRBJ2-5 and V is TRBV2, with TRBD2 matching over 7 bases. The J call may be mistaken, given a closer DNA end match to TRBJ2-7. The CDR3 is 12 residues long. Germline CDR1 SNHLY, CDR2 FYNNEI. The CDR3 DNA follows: TGTGCCAGCAGGGGAGGGACCTACGAGCAGTACTTC. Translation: CASRGGTYEQYF.

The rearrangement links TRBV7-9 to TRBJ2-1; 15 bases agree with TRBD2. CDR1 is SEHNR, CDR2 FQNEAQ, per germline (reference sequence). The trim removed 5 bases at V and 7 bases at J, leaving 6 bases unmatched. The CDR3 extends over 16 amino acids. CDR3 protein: CASSAGGLAGGNEQFF. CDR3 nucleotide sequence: TGTGCCAGCAGCGCCGGGGGACTAGCGGGAGGAAATGAGCAGTTCTTC.

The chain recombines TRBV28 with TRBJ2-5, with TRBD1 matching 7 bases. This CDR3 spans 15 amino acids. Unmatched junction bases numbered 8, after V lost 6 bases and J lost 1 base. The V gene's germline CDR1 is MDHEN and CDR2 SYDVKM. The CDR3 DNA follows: TGTGCCAGCAGCCTTCCTTGGGACAGCCAAGAGACCCAGTACTTC. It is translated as CASSLPWDSQETQYF.

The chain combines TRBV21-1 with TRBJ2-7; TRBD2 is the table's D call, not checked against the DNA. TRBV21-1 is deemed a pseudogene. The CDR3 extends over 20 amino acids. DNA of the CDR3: TGTGCCAGCAGCAAAGGGCCCCGGGACAGGTTACAACTAGCGGGAGCCGAGCAGTACTTC. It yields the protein CASSKGPRDRLQLAGAEQYF.

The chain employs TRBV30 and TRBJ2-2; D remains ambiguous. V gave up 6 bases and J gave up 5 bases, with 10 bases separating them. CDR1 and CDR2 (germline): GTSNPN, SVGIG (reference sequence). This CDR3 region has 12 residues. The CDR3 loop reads CACTRGTGELFF. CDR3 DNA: TGTGCCTGCACTCGAGGAACCGGGGAGCTGTTTTTT.

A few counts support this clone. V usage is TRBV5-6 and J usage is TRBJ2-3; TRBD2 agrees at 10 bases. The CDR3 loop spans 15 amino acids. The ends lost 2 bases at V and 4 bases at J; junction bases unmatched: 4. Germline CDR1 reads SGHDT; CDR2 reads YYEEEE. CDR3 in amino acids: CASSFLAGESDTQYF. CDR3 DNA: TGTGCCAGCAGCTTTCTAGCGGGAGAATCAGATACGCAGTATTTT.